What follows describes a single T cell receptor (beta chain). The data were taken from a study of blood T cell repertoires in COVID-19. Under the authors' procedure: Counts of nucleated cells, estimated from reference gene primer amplification, were obtained. Repertoires were generated with immunoSEQ multiplex PCR, while TCRdb's copy carries only in-frame clones and drops some. V, J and clone size were drawn from that table, and D and trimming were deduced from the DNA. The sample includes under 350,000 clones, around 86% seen only once; the top ten take roughly 2.1%. The germline CDR1 and CDR2 sequences are MNHEY and SMNVEV (reference sequence). The V gene lost 7 bases and the J gene lost 8 bases, with 17 bases spanning the gap. This CDR3 is 13 amino acids long.

Sequencing used peripheral blood. The receptor comes from a man aged 50 to 60 with acute or convalescent COVID-19. The chain is built from TRBV27 and TRBJ1-2; D is possibly TRBD1 (6 bases). Here the CDR3 DNA reads TGTGCCAGCACCCGGCGGGGGGCACTGGGCTACACCTTC. Amino acid sequence: CASTRRGALGYTF.